This T cell receptor beta chain is drawn from a study of yellow fever vaccine responses in identical twins. Points from the study as a whole: Twins reportedly showed a vaccine T cell response that seemed partly convergent and partly personalized.

CDR3 length: 13 amino acids. Germline CDR1 PRHDT, CDR2 FYEKMQ (reference sequence). V was cut by 6 bases and J by 3 bases, with 9 bases left in between. TCRdb called the RT-PCR reads again in MiXCR, with one record for every CDR3 protein. The table lists fewer than 35,000 distinct CDR3 sequences, roughly 60% of them singletons. The table lists this clonotype with a few counts. What it recognizes is unknown. The chain couples TRBV13 to TRBJ2-1; D is unclear. Sequencing used T cells from blood (PBMCs), unsorted or a sorted subset (not recorded which), obtained before or after yellow fever vaccination (not recorded which). The TCR originated in a woman between 18 and 29 years old who received the yellow fever vaccine. The CDR3 region is CASRFLNYNEQFF. The CDR3 DNA reads TGTGCCAGCAGGTTCCTAAACTACAATGAGCAGTTCTTC. Using reference TRBV13 and TRBJ2-1 for the parts outside the CDR3, the full variable domain is AAGVIQSPRHLIKEKRETATLKCYPIPRHDTVYWYQQGPGQDPQFLISFYEKMQSDKGSIPDRFSAQQFSDYHSELNMSSLELGDSALYFCASRFLNYNEQFFGPGTRLTVL.